These 9 T cell receptor beta chains came from one sample sequenced in a study of CXCR3-negative and CXCR3-positive naive CD8 T cells. Study outcomes and limitations: Hydrophobicity of TRB CDR3s was greater in CXCR3-positive naive cells than in CXCR3-negative naive cells.

Via 5' RACE with UMI labels, TRB cDNA libraries were prepared. TCRdb re-called the 5' RACE reads and catalogs CDR3 proteins one per entry, DNA excluded. The sample table includes 150,000 to 180,000 distinct CDR3 sequences. Their antigen targets remain unknown. Sample: naive CXCR3+ CD8+ T cells from blood. The subset is: CD45RO-CCR7+CD27+CD95- naive CD8+ T cells expressing CXCR3 (TNR3+). These receptors all come from a human donor in good health. Some clones in this sample may be carry-over from other donors' samples.

The chain uses TRBV29-1 and TRBJ2-7; TCRdb reports TRBD1, a call that lacks DNA to check it against. The CDR3 extends over 13 amino acids. Germline V gene data show CDR1 as SQVTM and CDR2 as ANQGSEA. CDR3 residues: CSVEVRGDYEQYF.

The V call is TRBV4-1, the J call TRBJ2-2. The CDR3 runs 14 residues. The germline gives CDR1 MGHRA, CDR2 YSYEKL. CDR3 protein: CASRQGPNTGELFF.

The rearrangement joins TRBV12-3 or TRBV12-4 to TRBJ1-2. The CDR3 length is 15 residues. The CDR3 spells CASSLPGVYGDGYTF.

The chain uses TRBV12-3 or TRBV12-4 and TRBJ2-7. The CDR3 is made up of 12 amino acids. This CDR3 reads CASRSGSYEQYF.

V is TRBV6-5 and J is TRBJ2-5; TCRdb's D call of TRBD2 is untestable without DNA. The CDR3 has 15 amino acids. CDR1 is MNHEY and CDR2 is SVGAGI in the germline V gene. The CDR3 here is CASSYLAGGSETQYF.

The genes are TRBV28 and TRBJ2-7; TCRdb gives TRBD2 as the D gene, but with no DNA this cannot be confirmed. Germline CDR1 and CDR2: MDHEN and SYDVKM. This CDR3 has 15 residues. CDR3 sequence reads: CASSPHVAGGHEQYF.

The V call is TRBV15, the J call TRBJ2-5; TCRdb calls TRBD1, which cannot be checked without DNA. The CDR3 covers 13 residues. CDR1 LNHNV and CDR2 YYDKDF come from the germline V gene (reference sequence). This chain's CDR3 is CATKGRTQETQYF.

This chain joins TRBV3-1 and TRBJ2-7. This CDR3 has 14 amino acids. Germline assignment: CDR1 LGHDT and CDR2 YNNKEL (reference sequence). The CDR3: CASSQGEVAIEQYF.

This sequence joins TRBV20-1 and TRBJ2-7; TCRdb calls TRBD2, which cannot be checked without DNA. The CDR3 is 17 amino acids. The germline gives CDR1 DFQATT, CDR2 SNEGSKA (reference sequence). The CDR3 reads CSARDPIRAAGIYEQYF.